What follows is one T cell receptor beta chain and its context. What it binds is unknown. The data were taken from a study of response to subunit inactivated influenza vaccine. Study observations and caveats: After each seasonal influenza vaccination, few new T cells are recruited, the authors suggested.

TCRdb re-called the RT-PCR reads with MiXCR, one entry per CDR3 protein. Of more than 700,000 distinct CDR3 sequences in the sample, approximately 21% were seen once. This sample comprised PBMCs from blood, obtained roughly 5 days after vaccination. This clonotype originated in a man in his fifties who received an inactivated influenza vaccine.

The DNA for the CDR3 is TGTGCCAGCAGCTTGGCCTGGGGGGAGCTGTTTTTT. It specifies CASSLAWGELFF. This chain connects TRBV5-6 to TRBJ2-2, with D uncertain. Per germline, CDR1 SGHDT and CDR2 YYEEEE. The CDR3 is made up of 12 amino acids. With 0 bases removed from V and 8 bases from J, the gap between germline ends came to 5 bases.